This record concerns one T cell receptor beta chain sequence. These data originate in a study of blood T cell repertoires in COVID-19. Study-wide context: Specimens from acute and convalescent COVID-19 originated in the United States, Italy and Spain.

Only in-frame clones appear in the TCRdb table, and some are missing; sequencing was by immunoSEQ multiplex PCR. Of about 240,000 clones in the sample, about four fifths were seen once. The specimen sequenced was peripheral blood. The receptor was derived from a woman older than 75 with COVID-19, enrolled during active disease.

CDR3 sequence: CASSTGQGNIGYTF. The CDR3, as DNA: TGTGCCAGTAGTACCGGACAGGGTAATATTGGCTACACCTTC. The rearrangement links TRBV19 to TRBJ1-2; 8 positions agree with TRBD1. There are 14 residues in the CDR3. The V gene end was trimmed by 4 bases and the J gene end by 7 bases; junction bases not matched to a gene: 8. The germline gives CDR1 LNHDA, CDR2 SQIVND (reference sequence).